The T cell receptor (beta chain) under discussion was sequenced for a study of CD8+ T cells in alopecia areata. Study-wide results and limits: The treated group had a single nonresponder, limiting CD8+ expansion-response conclusions.

cDNA prepared by RNA extraction and subsequent reverse transcription served as the template for sequencing. Sequencing was performed with immunoSEQ multiplex PCR; in TCRdb, only in-frame clones are kept and a portion is missing. The profile shows tens of thousands of clones, over 25% of them singletons. This CDR3 contains 12 residues. Trimming cost V 4 bases and J 5 bases, with 11 bases left between them. The germline V gene encodes CDR1 SQVTM and CDR2 ANQGSEA. Indicated treatment: oral pan-JAK inhibitor, 5-10 mg twice daily. To note about this clone: Its antigen is not known.

The chain couples TRBV29-1 to TRBJ1-2; no firm D call. Sample: CD8+ T cells sorted from blood, taken at week 4, from a patient treated with tofacitinib. The TCR comes from a human donor with alopecia areata. In DNA form, the CDR3 reads TGCAGCGTTGTCTCTCCCGGATATGGCTACACCTTC. The encoded protein is CSVVSPGYGYTF.